Each of the 16 T cell receptor beta chains below was sequenced from the same sample in a study of blood T cell repertoires in COVID-19. The data were produced by immunoSEQ multiplex PCR, yet TCRdb's version contains in-frame clones alone and is incomplete. The table has 59,000 or so clones, 65% to 90% seen once. The sequenced sample was peripheral blood. These receptor sequences come from a woman aged 80 or over with active or convalescent COVID-19.

This rearrangement joins TRBV7-2 to TRBJ2-7; 7 nucleotides agree with TRBD1. Trimming at V came to 5 bases and at J to 2 bases, leaving 6 bases not matched to a gene. This CDR3 spans 14 amino acids. CDR1 is SGHTA and CDR2 is FQGNSA in the germline V gene. CDR3 protein: CASSASQGPYEQYF. The CDR3, as DNA: TGTGCCAGCAGCGCCTCACAGGGGCCCTACGAGCAGTACTTC.

V usage is TRBV11-2 and J usage is TRBJ2-3, with 10 bases matching TRBD2. Germline CDR1 SGHAT, CDR2 FQNNGV. Unmatched junction bases numbered 4, after V lost 4 bases and J lost 0 bases. There are 16 residues in the CDR3. CDR3 nucleotide sequence: TGTGCCAGCAGCTGGGTAGCGGGGGGTAGCACAGATACGCAGTATTTT. This encodes CASSWVAGGSTDTQYF.

The chain employs TRBV10-3 and TRBJ1-2; 8 nucleotides match TRBD1. CDR3 length: 15 amino acids. After removal of 8 bases from V and 3 bases from J, the junction contained 11 bases not matched to a gene. Germline loops: CDR1 ENHRY, CDR2 SYGVKD. As DNA, the CDR3 is TGTGCCATCTCCTCTAACAGGGGGGCTGACTATGGCTACACCTTC. It translates to CAISSNRGADYGYTF.

The rearrangement uses TRBV28 and TRBJ2-1; 8 bases line up with TRBD1. The germline gives CDR1 MDHEN, CDR2 SYDVKM. This CDR3 has 16 residues. The ends lost 1 base at V and 4 bases at J; junction bases unmatched: 6. The DNA for the CDR3 is TGTGCCAGCAGTTTATTAGCCACAGGGGGGTACAATGAGCAGTTCTTC. It is translated as CASSLLATGGYNEQFF.

The V and J genes are TRBV10-1 and TRBJ1-1; no reliable D call. Germline values: CDR1 WNHNN, CDR2 SYGVQD (reference sequence). CDR3 length equals 13 residues. The V end was cut by 4 bases, the J end by 0 bases, with 6 bases between. CDR3 region: CASSAGLNTEAFF. The CDR3 bases are TGCGCCAGCAGTGCGGGATTGAACACTGAAGCTTTCTTT.

The chain joins TRBV5-6 to TRBJ1-4; the D is unclear. The length of the CDR3 is 16 residues. Trimming removed 4 bases from V and 5 bases from J, with 18 bases in between. Germline V gene data show CDR1 as SGHDT and CDR2 as YYEEEE. CDR3 bases: TGTGCCAGCAGCCCGGGGTTTTACAGAGACAATGAAAAACTGTTTTTT. Protein product: CASSPGFYRDNEKLFF.

This rearrangement joins TRBV3-1 (or the pseudogene TRBV3-2) to TRBJ2-1, with 9 bases fitting TRBD1. Germline assignment: CDR1 LGHDT and CDR2 YNNKEL (reference sequence). This CDR3 has 15 residues. The trim removed 1 base at V and 9 bases at J, leaving 7 bases unmatched. CDR3 sequence: CASSQGLGQGGEQFF. CDR3 DNA sequence: TGTGCCAGCAGCCAAGGTCTGGGACAGGGCGGTGAGCAGTTCTTC.

The chain joins TRBV5-1 to TRBJ2-1; 8 bases are shared with TRBD1. The CDR3 consists of 13 residues. V lost 3 bases to trimming and J lost 7 bases; unmatched junction nucleotides: 3. CDR1 and CDR2 from the germline V gene are SGHRS and YFSETQ. The CDR3: CASSSDRGNEQFF. The CDR3, as DNA: TGCGCCAGCAGCTCCGACAGGGGTAATGAGCAGTTCTTC.

The rearrangement links TRBV13 to TRBJ2-1; perhaps TRBD2 as D (6 bases). Trimming stripped 3 bases from V and 2 bases from J, with 11 bases between. The CDR3 totals 15 residues. CDR1 is PRHDT and CDR2 is FYEKMQ in the germline V gene (reference sequence). The CDR3 here is CASSLLAGPYNEQFF. CDR3 nucleotide sequence: TGTGCCAGCAGCTTGCTGGCGGGGCCCTACAATGAGCAGTTCTTC.

The chain combines TRBV9 with TRBJ2-5; D might be TRBD1 (6 bases). CDR3 length: 15 residues. Germline-derived CDR1 and CDR2 are SGDLS and YYNGEE. Trimming removed 2 bases from V and 1 base from J, with 12 bases in between. In DNA, the CDR3 is TGTGCCAGCAGCGTGGTGGCAGGGGCCCAAGAGACCCAGTACTTC. Amino acid sequence: CASSVVAGAQETQYF.

DNA of the CDR3: TGTGCCAGCAGCACCGGGACAGGGGACAATGAGCAGTTCTTC. This codes for CASSTGTGDNEQFF. The chain recombines TRBV7-9 with TRBJ2-1; TRBD1 agrees at 10 bases. The V gene's germline CDR1 is SEHNR and CDR2 FQNEAQ (reference sequence). The trim removed 5 bases at V and 5 bases at J, leaving 3 bases unmatched. This CDR3 comprises 14 residues.

The CDR3 coding sequence is TGTGCCATCAGTGGTGGGGGGGGGAATCAGCCCCAGCATTTT. Amino acids: CAISGGGGNQPQHF. The rearrangement uses TRBV10-3 and TRBJ1-5; D perhaps matches TRBD1 (5 bases). Trimming left V 4 bases short and J 4 bases short, with 11 bases between. CDR3 length: 14 residues. Germline V gene sequence: CDR1 ENHRY, CDR2 SYGVKD.

Concerning this clone: An end of the junction differs from the germline gene, which may be a read error. The gene calls are TRBV27 and TRBJ1-2, with D possibly matching TRBD1 (5 bases). Per germline, CDR1 MNHEY and CDR2 SMNVEV (reference sequence). The CDR3 runs to 16 residues. CDR3 sequence: CASSVSPPDSARGYTF. DNA for the CDR3: TGTGCCAGCAGTGTATCTCCTCCCGACAGCGCGCGGGGCTACACCTTC.

The gene calls are TRBV29-1 and TRBJ1-1; no definite D call. The CDR3 contains 13 residues. The germline V and J ends were trimmed by 5 bases and 1 base, with 11 bases remaining between them. The germline V gene encodes CDR1 SQVTM and CDR2 ANQGSEA. The CDR3 bases are TGCAGCGTTCGAATGACGGGGAACACTGAAGCTTTCTTT. Amino acids: CSVRMTGNTEAFF.

The CDR3 reads CASAPGGTYGYTF. In DNA, the CDR3 is TGCGCCAGCGCCCCGGGAGGGACATATGGCTACACCTTC. The genes are TRBV10-1 and TRBJ1-2; possible D gene TRBD1, 6 bases. CDR3 length: 13 amino acids. CDR1 and CDR2 from the germline V gene are WNHNN and SYGVQD (reference sequence). V gave up 8 bases and J gave up 5 bases, with 15 bases separating them.

The rearrangement uses TRBV29-1 and TRBJ2-7; a possible D gene is TRBD1 (6 bases). The V gene lost 0 bases and the J gene lost 6 bases, with 9 bases spanning the gap. The CDR3 has 12 residues. Germline V gene sequence: CDR1 SQVTM, CDR2 ANQGSEA. The CDR3: CSVEEGGREQYF. The DNA for the CDR3 is TGCAGCGTTGAAGAAGGGGGTCGCGAGCAGTACTTC.